Listed here are 12 T cell receptor beta chains from one sample, sequenced in a study of blood T cell repertoires in COVID-19. Libraries were prepared by immunoSEQ multiplex PCR; TCRdb keeps only in-frame clonotypes and omits some of them. This table holds a few hundred thousand clones, less than 90% found once. Input material: PBMCs or T cells enriched from blood (not recorded which). The receptor source for this set is a woman aged 45 to 65 who had recovered from COVID-19.

The chain joins TRBV6-5 to TRBJ2-7; 11 positions agree with TRBD1. V lost 6 bases and J lost 6; bases outside the gene matches: 4. The CDR3 sequence is 13 residues long. Germline values: CDR1 MNHEY, CDR2 SVGAGI. The CDR3 bases are TGTGCCAGCAGCCGAGGACAGGGGGCCGAGCAGTACTTC. Protein product: CASSRGQGAEQYF.

The chain is built from TRBV19 and TRBJ1-1, with D possibly being TRBD1 (6 bases). The ends were cut back, 6 bases at V and 0 bases at J, with 14 bases in the middle. Germline assignment: CDR1 LNHDA and CDR2 SQIVND (reference sequence). The CDR3 consists of 15 residues. CDR3 coding DNA: TGTGCCAGTAGAAAAGAAACAGGGTTGAACACTGAAGCTTTCTTT. It translates to CASRKETGLNTEAFF.

V gene TRBV11-3 combines with J gene TRBJ1-2; D is uncertain. V was cut by 0 bases and J by 4 bases, with 6 bases left in between. CDR1 and CDR2 from the germline V gene are SGHNT and YENEEA. The CDR3 length is 13 residues. In DNA form, the CDR3 reads TGTGCCAGCAGCTTAGACTTTTCCTATGGCTACACCTTC. Its protein product is CASSLDFSYGYTF.

The chain couples TRBV10-3 to TRBJ1-1; 7 nucleotides match TRBD1. The germline CDR1 and CDR2 sequences are ENHRY and SYGVKD. Germline trimming cut 4 bases from V and 1 base from J; bases unmatched to any gene: 3. The CDR3 length is 14 residues. The CDR3 DNA reads TGTGCCATCAGTGGTCGGACAGGGAACACTGAAGCTTTCTTT. It translates to CAISGRTGNTEAFF.

The sample holds a few counts of this clone. The J gene is TRBJ1-2, the V gene TRBV27; 8 bases are shared with TRBD1. CDR3 size: 13 residues. Germline-derived CDR1 and CDR2 are MNHEY and SMNVEV (reference sequence). J was trimmed by 8 bases and V by 4 bases; bases with no gene match: 6. The CDR3 loop reads CASSSLDRVGYTF. For the CDR3, the DNA is TGTGCCAGCAGTTCCCTGGACAGGGTCGGCTACACCTTC.

J is TRBJ1-4 and V is TRBV4-2; 9 bases are a match to TRBD1. The germline V gene has CDR1 LGHNA and CDR2 YNFKEQ. With V trimmed by 2 bases and J by 5 bases, 3 bases remained unmatched. CDR3 length: 15 amino acids. The CDR3 DNA follows: TGTGCCAGCAGCCAACCGGACAGGGGAAATGAAAAACTGTTTTTT. This encodes CASSQPDRGNEKLFF.

This clone has only one observation. The chain links TRBV7-2 to TRBJ2-1, with 9 bases lining up with TRBD2. CDR1 is SGHTA, CDR2 FQGNSA, per germline. This CDR3 contains 17 residues. J gave up 7 bases and V 1 base, and 11 bases lay outside the gene matches. CDR3 DNA sequence: TGTGCCAGCAGCTTAGGGTCCCTAGCGGGGATGGAGAATGAGCAGTTCTTC. Translated: CASSLGSLAGMENEQFF.

The chain employs TRBV7-8 and TRBJ1-6; TRBD1 is a possible D gene (6 bases). The CDR3 totals 16 residues. The ends were cut back, 4 bases at V and 8 bases at J, with 18 bases in the middle. Germline V gives CDR1 SGHVS, CDR2 FQNEAQ. CDR3 in amino acids: CASSSFGGGMDSPLHF. CDR3 sequence (DNA): TGTGCCAGCAGCTCCTTTGGGGGGGGCATGGATTCACCCCTCCACTTT. The whole variable domain, remainder taken from reference TRBV7-8 and TRBJ1-6, is GAGVSQSPRYKVAKRGQDVALRCDPISGHVSLFWYQQALGQGPEFLTYFQNEAQLDKSGLPSDRFFAERPEGSVSTLKIQRTQQEDSAVYLCASSSFGGGMDSPLHFGNGTRLTVT.

This clone has more than one count but fewer than ten. The chain is built from TRBV5-5 and TRBJ2-2, with TRBD1 matching 9 bases. The CDR3 has 15 amino acids. V gave up 0 bases and J gave up 5 bases; unmatched junction bases: 2. Germline CDR1 and CDR2: SGHKS and YYEKEE (reference sequence). CDR3 coding DNA: TGTGCCAGCAGCTTGGCCGGGACAGGGACCGGGGAGCTGTTTTTT. Translation: CASSLAGTGTGELFF.

The genes are TRBV7-9 and TRBJ1-1; the D gene is possibly TRBD1 (5 bases). Deletions cut 4 bases from V and 5 bases from J, with 11 bases between. The CDR3 spans 13 residues. CDR1 SEHNR and CDR2 FQNEAQ come from the germline V gene (reference sequence). The CDR3, as DNA: TGTGCCAGCAGCTCCCCAGGGAGGACTGAAGCTTTCTTT. Amino acids: CASSSPGRTEAFF.

The chain uses TRBV5-8 and TRBJ2-7; 10 bases are shared with TRBD1. The CDR3 totals 16 residues. CDR1 is SGHTS and CDR2 is YDEGEE in the germline V gene. The junction had 8 bases not matched to a gene; V was cut back by 0 bases and J by 5 bases. The CDR3 protein is CASSLELGQGFHEQYF. CDR3 sequence (DNA): TGTGCCAGCAGCTTGGAGTTGGGACAGGGGTTTCACGAGCAGTACTTC.

The J gene is TRBJ2-1, the V gene TRBV19; D may be TRBD2 (6 bases). Trimming took 4 bases from V and 7 from J, leaving 17 bases between them. Per germline, CDR1 LNHDA and CDR2 SQIVND (reference sequence). This CDR3 has 15 amino acids. This chain's CDR3 is CASSSPAGLNNEQFF. In nucleotides, the CDR3 is TGTGCCAGTAGTAGCCCAGCGGGCCTAAATAATGAGCAGTTCTTC.